Presented here are 16 T cell receptor beta chains from one specimen sequenced in a study of blood T cell repertoires in COVID-19 (dated by TCRdb to the early 2020s). Receptors were amplified or captured by the immunoSEQ multiplex PCR assay. The immuneACCESS repertoire file appears here via TCRdb, limited to in-frame rearrangements. These files lack a portion of the clones; in checked studies, under half of the deficit traces to unresolved V genes, and the cause of the others is not known. In all, the sample holds about 260,000 clones, and more than 85% of those were seen once. Of the sample, about 2.5% falls within the top ten clones. Sequencing was performed on peripheral blood. Receptor source: a person aged 18-29 years with COVID-19, enrolled during active disease.

For the CDR3, the DNA is TGTGCCAGCAGTCCAAGCGGGGCAATTTACAATGAGCAGTTCTTC. It is translated as CASSPSGAIYNEQFF. The genes are TRBV28 and TRBJ2-1; the match to TRBD2 covers 7 bases. J lost 4 bases, V lost 5 bases, and 8 bases had no gene match. The CDR3 has 15 residues. The germline V gene encodes CDR1 MDHEN and CDR2 SYDVKM.

This clone occurred once. This sequence joins TRBV2 and TRBJ2-7; D is possibly TRBD1 (6 bases). The CDR3 length is 13 residues. The V gene lost 10 bases and the J gene lost 0 bases, with 13 bases spanning the gap. Germline V gene data show CDR1 as SNHLY and CDR2 as FYNNEI. The CDR3 DNA follows: TGTGCCATACGGGACACCATCTCCTACGAGCAGTACTTC. This sequence encodes CAIRDTISYEQYF.

This clone has only one observation. V usage is TRBV12-5 and J usage is TRBJ2-7; D is undetermined. Trimming took off 1 base at V and 4 bases at J, with 8 bases between the two ends. The CDR3 is 13 residues long. Germline V gives CDR1 LGHNT, CDR2 FRNRAP. The DNA for the CDR3 is TGTGCTAGTGGTTTGGCAGGATCTTACGAGCAGTACTTC. This sequence encodes CASGLAGSYEQYF.

V is TRBV4-2 and J is TRBJ1-5, with a possible D match to TRBD1 (6 bases). CDR1 and CDR2 from the germline V gene are LGHNA and YNFKEQ. There are 17 residues in the CDR3. V lost 0 bases and J 8 bases, leaving 20 bases between the germline ends. The DNA of the CDR3 is TGTGCCAGCAGCCAAGATGGGGGCAGGGGAATCGTGGAGCCCCAGCATTTT. It yields the protein CASSQDGGRGIVEPQHF.

CDR3 in DNA: TGTGCCACCGGGGGGGTGGACACCGGGGAGCTGTTTTTT. Encoded protein: CATGGVDTGELFF. This chain connects TRBV2 to TRBJ2-2; 8 nucleotides agree with TRBD2. This CDR3 region has 13 residues. Trimming at V came to 10 bases and at J to 3 bases, leaving 4 bases not matched to a gene. Germline CDR1 SNHLY, CDR2 FYNNEI. The full variable domain, in which reference TRBV2 and TRBJ2-2 provide the parts outside the CDR3, is EPEVTQTPSHQVTQMGQEVILRCVPISNHLYFYWYRQILGQKVEFLVSFYNNEISEKSEIFDDQFSVERPDGSNFTLKIRSTKLEDSAMYFCATGGVDTGELFFGEGSRLTVL.

J is TRBJ1-2 and V is TRBV24-1; TRBD1 aligns across 10 bases. The CDR3 has 15 amino acids. Germline CDR1 and CDR2: KGHDR and SFDVKD. J lost 7 bases, V lost 4 bases, and 8 bases had no gene match. DNA of the CDR3: TGTGCCACCAGTGACACCGGACAGGGGGAGGTTGGCTACACCTTC. Translated: CATSDTGQGEVGYTF.

This clone was seen a single time. Here the CDR3 DNA reads TGTGCCAGCTCCCTTGCCCCTAGCGGGAGGACCGGGGAGCTGTTTTTT. Its protein product is CASSLAPSGRTGELFF. The gene calls are TRBV11-2 and TRBJ2-2, with TRBD2 identical over 11 bases. This CDR3 is built from 16 residues. The V segment lost 8 bases and the J segment 5 bases; nucleotides outside the gene matches: 10. CDR1 SGHAT and CDR2 FQNNGV come from the germline V gene. Filled out from reference TRBV11-2 and TRBJ2-2, the complete variable domain reads EAGVAQSPRYKIIEKRQSVAFWCNPISGHATLYWYQQILGQGPKLLIQFQNNGVVDDSQLPKDRFSAERLKGVDSTLKIQPAKLEDSAVYLCASSLAPSGRTGELFFGEGSRLTVL.

The CDR3 nucleotides read TGTGCCAGCAGCCCTACGGACTCCCCCCGGTTCTTC. It is translated as CASSPTDSPRFF. The chain links TRBV28 to TRBJ2-1; possible D gene TRBD2, 5 bases. The V end was cut by 6 bases, the J end by 15 bases, with 18 bases between. The germline CDR1 and CDR2 sequences are MDHEN and SYDVKM. The CDR3 consists of 12 residues. The variable domain in full, with the rest retrieved from reference TRBV28 and TRBJ2-1, is DVKVTQSSRYLVKRTGEKVFLECVQDMDHENMFWYRQDPGLGLRLIYFSYDVKMKEKGDIPEGYSVSREKKERFSLILESASTNQTSMYLCASSPTDSPRFFGPGTRLTVL.

This chain links TRBV24-1 with TRBJ2-5; 10 bases map to TRBD2. J lost 4 bases, V lost 1 base, and 5 bases had no gene match. This CDR3 is built from 16 residues. The V gene's germline CDR1 is KGHDR and CDR2 SFDVKD. CDR3 bases: TGTGCCACCAGTGATTTAGTAGCGGGAGGAACAGAGACCCAGTACTTC. It yields the protein CATSDLVAGGTETQYF.

This sequence joins TRBV6-5 and TRBJ2-7, with 7 bases that match TRBD1. This CDR3 has 13 residues. Germline V gene lookup returns CDR1 MNHEY and CDR2 SVGAGI. Germline trimming cut 4 bases from V and 2 bases from J; bases unmatched to any gene: 2. The CDR3 DNA reads as TGTGCCAGCAGTTTTCAGGGGGCCTACGAGCAGTACTTC. It codes for CASSFQGAYEQYF.

The chain uses TRBV6-2 or TRBV6-3 and TRBJ2-5; D unclear. This CDR3 has 14 amino acids. Trimming pared 2 bases from V and 3 bases from J, leaving 10 bases between. Per the germline V gene, CDR1 is MNHEY and CDR2 is SVGEGT. The CDR3 DNA reads TGTGCCAGCAGTTACAGGCTAGAAGAAGAGACCCAGTACTTC. This gives the protein CASSYRLEEETQYF.

The rearrangement uses TRBV27 and TRBJ2-1; 11 bases align to TRBD2. The CDR3 extends over 17 amino acids. Germline CDR1 is MNHEY and CDR2 is SMNVEV (reference sequence). V shed 4 bases and J 2 bases; nucleotides not matched to a gene: 7. CDR3 protein: CASSSPGLAATYNEQFF. The CDR3 nucleotides are TGTGCCAGCAGTTCCCCGGGACTAGCGGCCACCTACAATGAGCAGTTCTTC.

V and J are TRBV2 and TRBJ2-7; 8 positions agree with TRBD1. The CDR3 is 13 residues long. The ends lost 8 bases at V and 5 bases at J; junction bases unmatched: 8. CDR1 is SNHLY and CDR2 is FYNNEI in the germline V gene. This CDR3 is CASEWTGFNEQYF. DNA for the CDR3: TGTGCCAGCGAATGGACAGGGTTCAACGAGCAGTACTTC.

The genes are TRBV5-4 and TRBJ2-3; TRBD2 aligns across 9 bases. The CDR3 spans 16 residues. Germline assignment: CDR1 SGHNT and CDR2 YYREEE (reference sequence). V was clipped by 4 bases and J by 2 bases; unmatched bases: 8. This CDR3 is CASSSSGSGVTDTQYF. CDR3 nucleotide sequence: TGTGCCAGCAGCAGTAGCGGGAGTGGGGTCACAGATACGCAGTATTTT.

DNA for the CDR3: TGTGCCAGCAGAGGGGAAGCGAGCTACGAGCAGTACTTC. Protein sequence: CASRGEASYEQYF. J is TRBJ2-7 and V is TRBV27; weak D call: TRBD1 (5 bases). CDR1 and CDR2 (germline): MNHEY, SMNVEV (reference sequence). V dropped 6 bases and J dropped 3 bases, with 12 bases sitting between them. The length of the CDR3 is 13 residues.

The gene calls are TRBV29-1 and TRBJ2-1; 9 bases are a match to TRBD1. J gave up 7 bases and V 3 bases, and 10 bases lay outside the gene matches. From germline, CDR1 is SQVTM and CDR2 ANQGSEA. The CDR3 spans 15 residues. The DNA of the CDR3 is TGCAGCGTTGAGGACACAGGGGGCGCGTGGAATGAGCAGTTCTTC. This sequence encodes CSVEDTGGAWNEQFF.